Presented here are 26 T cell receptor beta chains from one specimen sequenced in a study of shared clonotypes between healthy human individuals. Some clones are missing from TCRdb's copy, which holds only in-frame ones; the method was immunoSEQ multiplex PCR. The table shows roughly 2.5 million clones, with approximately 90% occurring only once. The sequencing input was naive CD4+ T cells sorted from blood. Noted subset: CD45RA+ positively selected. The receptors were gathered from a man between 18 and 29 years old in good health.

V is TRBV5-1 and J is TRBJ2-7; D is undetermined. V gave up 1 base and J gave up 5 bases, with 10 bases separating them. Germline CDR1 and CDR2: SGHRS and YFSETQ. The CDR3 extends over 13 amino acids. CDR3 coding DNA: TGCGCCAGCAGCTTGTCTACAGCTAACGAGCAGTACTTC. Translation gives CASSLSTANEQYF.

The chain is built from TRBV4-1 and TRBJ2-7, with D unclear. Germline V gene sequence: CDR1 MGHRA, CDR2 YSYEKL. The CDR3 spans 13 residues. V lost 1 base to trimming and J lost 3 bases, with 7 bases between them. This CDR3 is CASSQVGRYEQYF. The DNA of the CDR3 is TGCGCCAGCAGCCAAGTCGGACGCTACGAGCAGTACTTC.

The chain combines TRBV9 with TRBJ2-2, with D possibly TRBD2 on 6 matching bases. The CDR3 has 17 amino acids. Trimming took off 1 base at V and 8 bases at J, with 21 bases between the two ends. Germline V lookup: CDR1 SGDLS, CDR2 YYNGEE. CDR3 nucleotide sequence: TGTGCCAGCAGCGTATCCGGAGCGGGCCTCACTACGGGGGAGCTGTTTTTT. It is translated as CASSVSGAGLTTGELFF.

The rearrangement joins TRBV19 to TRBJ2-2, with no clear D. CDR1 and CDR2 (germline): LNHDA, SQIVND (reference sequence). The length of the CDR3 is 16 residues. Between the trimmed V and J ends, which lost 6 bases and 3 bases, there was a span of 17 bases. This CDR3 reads CASSILWGLDTGELFF. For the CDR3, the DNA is TGTGCCAGTAGCATCCTTTGGGGTTTGGACACCGGGGAGCTGTTTTTT.

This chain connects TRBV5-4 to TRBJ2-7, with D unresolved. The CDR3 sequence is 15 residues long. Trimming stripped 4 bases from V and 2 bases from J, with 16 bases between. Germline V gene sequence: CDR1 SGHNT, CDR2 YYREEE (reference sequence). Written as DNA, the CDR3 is TGTGCCAGCAGCGGACGGACGGGCAGCCCCTACGAGCAGTACTTC. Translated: CASSGRTGSPYEQYF.

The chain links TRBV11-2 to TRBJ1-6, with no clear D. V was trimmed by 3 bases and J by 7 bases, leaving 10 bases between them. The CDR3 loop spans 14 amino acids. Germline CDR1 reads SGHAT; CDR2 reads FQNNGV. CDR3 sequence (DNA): TGTGCCAGCAGCTTGGCCGATTCGAATTCACCCCTCCACTTT. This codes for CASSLADSNSPLHF.

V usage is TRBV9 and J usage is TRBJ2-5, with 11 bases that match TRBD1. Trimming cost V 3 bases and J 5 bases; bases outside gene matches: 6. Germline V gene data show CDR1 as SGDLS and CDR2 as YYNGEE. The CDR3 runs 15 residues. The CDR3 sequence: CASSADRGQGETQYF. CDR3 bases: TGTGCCAGCAGCGCGGACAGGGGGCAGGGTGAGACCCAGTACTTC.

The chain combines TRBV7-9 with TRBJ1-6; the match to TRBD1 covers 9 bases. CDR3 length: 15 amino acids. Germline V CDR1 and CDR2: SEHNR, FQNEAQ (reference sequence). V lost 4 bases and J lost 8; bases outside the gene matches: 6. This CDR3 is CASSYRDRVDSPLHF. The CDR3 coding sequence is TGTGCCAGCAGCTACCGGGACAGGGTGGATTCACCCCTCCACTTT.

The CDR3 sequence: CASSLEGQAPGEQYF. The CDR3 DNA follows: TGTGCCAGCAGCTTAGAGGGACAGGCCCCGGGGGAGCAGTACTTC. The chain is built from TRBV11-2 and TRBJ2-7; 8 bases match TRBD1. Germline-derived CDR1 and CDR2 are SGHAT and FQNNGV. The CDR3 has 15 amino acids. Losses at the gene ends were 0 bases for V and 7 bases for J; bases not matched to a gene: 8. The full variable domain, completed using reference TRBV11-2 and TRBJ2-7, is EAGVAQSPRYKIIEKRQSVAFWCNPISGHATLYWYQQILGQGPKLLIQFQNNGVVDDSQLPKDRFSAERLKGVDSTLKIQPAKLEDSAVYLCASSLEGQAPGEQYFGPGTRLTVT.

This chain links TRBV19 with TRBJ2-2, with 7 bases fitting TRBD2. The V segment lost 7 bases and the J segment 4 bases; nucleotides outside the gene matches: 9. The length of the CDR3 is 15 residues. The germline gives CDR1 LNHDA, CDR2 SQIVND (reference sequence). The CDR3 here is CASKTTSVSTGELFF. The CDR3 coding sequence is TGTGCCAGTAAAACAACTAGCGTGAGCACCGGGGAGCTGTTTTTT.

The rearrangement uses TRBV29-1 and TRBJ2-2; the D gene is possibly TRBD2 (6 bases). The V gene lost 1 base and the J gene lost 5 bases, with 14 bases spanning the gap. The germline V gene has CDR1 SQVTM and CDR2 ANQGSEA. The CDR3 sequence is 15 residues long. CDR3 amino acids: CSVEGQGLSTGELFF. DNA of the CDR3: TGCAGCGTTGAAGGTCAGGGACTTTCAACCGGGGAGCTGTTTTTT.

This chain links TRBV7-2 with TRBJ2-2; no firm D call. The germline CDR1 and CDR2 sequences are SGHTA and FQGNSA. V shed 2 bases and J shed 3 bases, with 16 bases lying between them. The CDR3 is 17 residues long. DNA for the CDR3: TGTGCCAGCAGCTTAATTTTGGGCGGAACCTACACCGGGGAGCTGTTTTTT. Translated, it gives CASSLILGGTYTGELFF.

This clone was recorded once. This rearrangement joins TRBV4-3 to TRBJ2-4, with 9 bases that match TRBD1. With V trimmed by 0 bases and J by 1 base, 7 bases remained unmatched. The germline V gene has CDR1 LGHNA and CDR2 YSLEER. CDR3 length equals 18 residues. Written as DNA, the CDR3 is TGCGCCAGCAGCCAAGAAGCGGACAGGGGATATGCCAAAAACATTCAGTACTTC. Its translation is CASSQEADRGYAKNIQYF.

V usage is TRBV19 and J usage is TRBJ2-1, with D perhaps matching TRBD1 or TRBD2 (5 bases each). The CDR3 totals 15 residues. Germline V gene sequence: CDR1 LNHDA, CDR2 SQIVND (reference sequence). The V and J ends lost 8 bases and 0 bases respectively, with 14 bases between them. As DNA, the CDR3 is TGTGCCAGTGCACAGTGGGGGAGCTCCTACAATGAGCAGTTCTTC. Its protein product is CASAQWGSSYNEQFF.

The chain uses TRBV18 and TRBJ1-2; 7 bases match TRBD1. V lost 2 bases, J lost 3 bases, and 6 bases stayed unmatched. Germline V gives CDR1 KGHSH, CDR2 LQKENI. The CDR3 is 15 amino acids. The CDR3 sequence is CASSPKTGFDYGYTF. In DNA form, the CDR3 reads TGTGCCAGCTCACCAAAGACAGGGTTCGACTATGGCTACACCTTC. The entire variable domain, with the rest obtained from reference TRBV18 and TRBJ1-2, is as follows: NAGVMQNPRHLVRRRGQEARLRCSPMKGHSHVYWYRQLPEEGLKFMVYLQKENIIDESGMPKERFSAEFPKEGPSILRIQQVVRGDSAAYFCASSPKTGFDYGYTFGSGTRLTVV.

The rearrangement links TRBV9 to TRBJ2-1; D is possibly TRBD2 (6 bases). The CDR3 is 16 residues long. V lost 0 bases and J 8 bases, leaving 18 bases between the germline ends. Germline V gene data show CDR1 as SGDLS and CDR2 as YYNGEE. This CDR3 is CASSVAPTGGEDEQFF. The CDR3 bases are TGTGCCAGCAGCGTAGCTCCCACCGGGGGTGAGGATGAGCAGTTCTTC. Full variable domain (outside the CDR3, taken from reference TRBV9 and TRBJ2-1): DSGVTQTPKHLITATGQRVTLRCSPRSGDLSVYWYQQSLDQGLQFLIQYYNGEERAKGNILERFSAQQFPDLHSELNLSSLELGDSALYFCASSVAPTGGEDEQFFGPGTRLTVL.

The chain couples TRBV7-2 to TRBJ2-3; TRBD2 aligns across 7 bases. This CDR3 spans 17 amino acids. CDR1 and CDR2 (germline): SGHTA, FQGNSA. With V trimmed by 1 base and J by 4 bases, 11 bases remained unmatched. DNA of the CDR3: TGTGCCAGCAGCTTAGTATGGGGGAGGGCCGGGGCAGATACGCAGTATTTT. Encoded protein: CASSLVWGRAGADTQYF.

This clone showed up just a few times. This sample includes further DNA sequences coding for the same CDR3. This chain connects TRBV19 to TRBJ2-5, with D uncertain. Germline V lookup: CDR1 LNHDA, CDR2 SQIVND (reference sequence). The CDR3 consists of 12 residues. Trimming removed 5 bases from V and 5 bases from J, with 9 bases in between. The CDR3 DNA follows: TGTGCCAGTAGTGCCCAGAGGGAGACCCAGTACTTC. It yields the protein CASSAQRETQYF.

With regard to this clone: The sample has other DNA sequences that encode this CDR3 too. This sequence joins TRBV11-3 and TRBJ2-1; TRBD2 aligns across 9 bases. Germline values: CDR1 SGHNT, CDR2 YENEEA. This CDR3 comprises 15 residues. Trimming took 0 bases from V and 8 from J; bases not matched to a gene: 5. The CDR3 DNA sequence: TGTGCCAGCAGCTTAGAGGGACTAGCAGGGGATGAGCAGTTCTTC. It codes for CASSLEGLAGDEQFF. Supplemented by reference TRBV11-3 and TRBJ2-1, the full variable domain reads EAGVVQSPRYKIIEKKQPVAFWCNPISGHNTLYWYLQNLGQGPELLIRYENEEAVDDSQLPKDRFSAERLKGVDSTLKIQPAELGDSAVYLCASSLEGLAGDEQFFGPGTRLTVL.

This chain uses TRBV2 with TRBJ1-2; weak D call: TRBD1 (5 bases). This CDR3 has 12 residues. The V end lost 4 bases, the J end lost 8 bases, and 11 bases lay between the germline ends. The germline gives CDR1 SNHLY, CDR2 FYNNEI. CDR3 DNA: TGTGCCAGCAGTGTCCAGGGAGGCGGCTACACCTTC. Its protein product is CASSVQGGGYTF. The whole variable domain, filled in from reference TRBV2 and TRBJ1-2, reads EPEVTQTPSHQVTQMGQEVILRCVPISNHLYFYWYRQILGQKVEFLVSFYNNEISEKSEIFDDQFSVERPDGSNFTLKIRSTKLEDSAMYFCASSVQGGGYTFGSGTRLTVV.

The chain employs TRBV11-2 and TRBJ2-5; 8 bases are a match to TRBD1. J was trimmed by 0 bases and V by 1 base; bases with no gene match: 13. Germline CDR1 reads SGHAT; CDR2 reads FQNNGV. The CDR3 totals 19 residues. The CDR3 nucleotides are TGTGCCAGCAGCTTAGTTTGGAGAGACAGGGGATTGTACCAAGAGACCCAGTACTTC. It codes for CASSLVWRDRGLYQETQYF.

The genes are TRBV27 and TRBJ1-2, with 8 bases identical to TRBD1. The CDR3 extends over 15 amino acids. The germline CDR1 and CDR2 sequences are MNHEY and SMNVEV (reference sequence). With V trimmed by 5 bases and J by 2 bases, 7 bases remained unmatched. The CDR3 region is CASSLDRGGNYGYTF. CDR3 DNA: TGTGCCAGCAGTCTAGACAGGGGAGGGAACTATGGCTACACCTTC.

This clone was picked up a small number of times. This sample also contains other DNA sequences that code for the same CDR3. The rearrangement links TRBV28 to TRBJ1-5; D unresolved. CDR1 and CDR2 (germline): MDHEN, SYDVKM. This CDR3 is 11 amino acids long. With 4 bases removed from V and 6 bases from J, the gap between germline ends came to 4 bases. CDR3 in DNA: TGTGCCAGCAGTTCTGGTCAGCCCCAGCATTTT. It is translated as CASSSGQPQHF.

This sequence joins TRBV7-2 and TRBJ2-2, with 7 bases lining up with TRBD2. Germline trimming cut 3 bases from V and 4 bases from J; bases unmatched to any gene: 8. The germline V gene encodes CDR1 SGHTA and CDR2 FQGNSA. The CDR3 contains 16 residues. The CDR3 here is CASSFVRPGGTGELFF. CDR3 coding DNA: TGTGCCAGCAGCTTTGTAAGACCGGGGGGCACCGGGGAGCTGTTTTTT. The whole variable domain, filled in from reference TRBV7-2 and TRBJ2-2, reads GAGVSQSPSNKVTEKGKDVELRCDPISGHTALYWYRQSLGQGLEFLIYFQGNSAPDKSGLPSDRFSAERTGGSVSTLTIQRTQQEDSAVYLCASSFVRPGGTGELFFGEGSRLTVL.

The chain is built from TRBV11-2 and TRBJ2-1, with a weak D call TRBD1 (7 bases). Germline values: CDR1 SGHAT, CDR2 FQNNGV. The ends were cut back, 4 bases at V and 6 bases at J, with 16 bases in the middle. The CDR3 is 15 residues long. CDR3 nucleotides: TGTGCCAGCAGCTCCGCGGGAACAGGGGCCAATGAGCAGTTCTTC. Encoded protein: CASSSAGTGANEQFF.

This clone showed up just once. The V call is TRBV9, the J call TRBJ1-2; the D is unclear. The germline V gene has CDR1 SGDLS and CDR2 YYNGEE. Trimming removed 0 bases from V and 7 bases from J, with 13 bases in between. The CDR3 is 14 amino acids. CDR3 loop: CASSVDESLGGYTF. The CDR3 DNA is TGTGCCAGCAGCGTAGATGAGTCGCTCGGTGGCTACACCTTC.